This T cell receptor (beta chain) was found in a study of control samples from healthy donors and cancer patients. The CDR3 contains 15 residues. Germline CDR1 and CDR2: SQVTM and ANQGSEA. V lost 3 bases to trimming and J lost 3 bases; unmatched junction nucleotides: 10. The protocol was immunoSEQ multiplex PCR, while the TCRdb copy is restricted to in-frame clones and leaves out a portion. The repertoire includes about 27,000 clones, roughly 90% of them detected once, and around 15% sits in the top ten. Sequenced material: PBMCs. This TCR came from a man aged 50 or older with lung cancer. V and J are TRBV29-1 and TRBJ2-7; 8 bases are shared with TRBD2. CDR3 DNA sequence: TGCAGCGTTGAGGGGGCGCGGGGGGAGGGCTACGAGCAGTACTTC. It is translated as CSVEGARGEGYEQYF.